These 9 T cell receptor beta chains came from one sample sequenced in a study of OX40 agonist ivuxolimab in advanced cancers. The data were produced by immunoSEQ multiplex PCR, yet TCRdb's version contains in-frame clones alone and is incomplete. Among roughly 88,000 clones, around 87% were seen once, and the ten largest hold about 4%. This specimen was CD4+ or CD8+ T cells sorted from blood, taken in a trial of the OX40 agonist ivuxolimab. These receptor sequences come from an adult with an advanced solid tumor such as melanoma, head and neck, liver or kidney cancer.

Here the CDR3 reads CASSHWDTAEKLFF. The CDR3 nucleotides read TGTGCCAGCAGCCATTGGGACACGGCGGAAAAACTGTTTTTT. The rearrangement links TRBV14 to TRBJ1-4; D is possibly TRBD1 (6 bases). V lost 3 bases and J 8 bases, leaving 13 bases between the germline ends. The CDR3 spans 14 residues. The V gene's germline CDR1 is SGHDN and CDR2 FVKESK.

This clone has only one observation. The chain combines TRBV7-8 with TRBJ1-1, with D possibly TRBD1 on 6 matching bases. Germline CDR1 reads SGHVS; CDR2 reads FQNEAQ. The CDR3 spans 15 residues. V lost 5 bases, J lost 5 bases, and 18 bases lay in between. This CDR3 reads CASSGRQVVETEAFF. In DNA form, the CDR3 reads TGTGCCAGCAGCGGGAGACAGGTGGTTGAGACTGAAGCTTTCTTT.

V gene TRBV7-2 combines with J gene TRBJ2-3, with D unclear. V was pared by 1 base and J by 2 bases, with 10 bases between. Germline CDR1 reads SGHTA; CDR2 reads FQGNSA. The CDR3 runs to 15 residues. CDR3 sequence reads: CASSLESRNTDTQYF. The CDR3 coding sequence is TGTGCCAGCAGCTTAGAGTCGCGGAACACAGATACGCAGTATTTT.

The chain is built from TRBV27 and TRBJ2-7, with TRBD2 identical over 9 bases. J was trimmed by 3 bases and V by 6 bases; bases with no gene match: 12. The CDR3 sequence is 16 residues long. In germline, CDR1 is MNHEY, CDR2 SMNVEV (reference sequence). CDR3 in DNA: TGTGCCAGCAGACCCCGCTCCGGGACTAGCAACTACGAGCAGTACTTC. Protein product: CASRPRSGTSNYEQYF.

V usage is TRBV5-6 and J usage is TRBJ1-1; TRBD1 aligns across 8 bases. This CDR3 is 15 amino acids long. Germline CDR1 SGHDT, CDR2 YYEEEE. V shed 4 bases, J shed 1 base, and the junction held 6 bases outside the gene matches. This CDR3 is CASSLRDRSNTEAFF. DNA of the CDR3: TGTGCCAGCAGCCTACGGGACAGGTCGAACACTGAAGCTTTCTTT.

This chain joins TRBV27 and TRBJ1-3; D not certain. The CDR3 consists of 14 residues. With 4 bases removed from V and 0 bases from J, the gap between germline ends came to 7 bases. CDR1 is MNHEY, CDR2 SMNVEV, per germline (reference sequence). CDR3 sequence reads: CASSSVDSGNTIYF. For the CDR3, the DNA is TGTGCCAGCAGTTCGGTGGACTCTGGAAACACCATATATTTT.

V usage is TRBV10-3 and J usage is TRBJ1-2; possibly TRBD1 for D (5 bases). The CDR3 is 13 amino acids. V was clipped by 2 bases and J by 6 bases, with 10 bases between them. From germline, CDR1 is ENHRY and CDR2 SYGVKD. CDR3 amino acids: CAISEERDHGYTF. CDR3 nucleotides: TGTGCCATCAGTGAGGAGAGGGACCATGGCTACACCTTC.

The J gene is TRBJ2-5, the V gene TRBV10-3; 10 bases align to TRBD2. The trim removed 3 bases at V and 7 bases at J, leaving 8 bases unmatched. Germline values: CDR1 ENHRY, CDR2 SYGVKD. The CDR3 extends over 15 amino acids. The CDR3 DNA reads TGTGCCATCAGTGAAGGAGTAGCGGGAGGAGGGACCCAGTACTTC. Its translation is CAISEGVAGGGTQYF.

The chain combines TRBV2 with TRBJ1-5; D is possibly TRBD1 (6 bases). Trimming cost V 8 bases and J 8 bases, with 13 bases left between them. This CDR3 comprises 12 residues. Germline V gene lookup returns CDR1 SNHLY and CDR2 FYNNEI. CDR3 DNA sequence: TGTGCCAGCGGCACAGGGTACGAGCCCCAGCATTTT. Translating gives CASGTGYEPQHF. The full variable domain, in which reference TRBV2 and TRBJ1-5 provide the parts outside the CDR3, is EPEVTQTPSHQVTQMGQEVILRCVPISNHLYFYWYRQILGQKVEFLVSFYNNEISEKSEIFDDQFSVERPDGSNFTLKIRSTKLEDSAMYFCASGTGYEPQHFGDGTRLSIL.